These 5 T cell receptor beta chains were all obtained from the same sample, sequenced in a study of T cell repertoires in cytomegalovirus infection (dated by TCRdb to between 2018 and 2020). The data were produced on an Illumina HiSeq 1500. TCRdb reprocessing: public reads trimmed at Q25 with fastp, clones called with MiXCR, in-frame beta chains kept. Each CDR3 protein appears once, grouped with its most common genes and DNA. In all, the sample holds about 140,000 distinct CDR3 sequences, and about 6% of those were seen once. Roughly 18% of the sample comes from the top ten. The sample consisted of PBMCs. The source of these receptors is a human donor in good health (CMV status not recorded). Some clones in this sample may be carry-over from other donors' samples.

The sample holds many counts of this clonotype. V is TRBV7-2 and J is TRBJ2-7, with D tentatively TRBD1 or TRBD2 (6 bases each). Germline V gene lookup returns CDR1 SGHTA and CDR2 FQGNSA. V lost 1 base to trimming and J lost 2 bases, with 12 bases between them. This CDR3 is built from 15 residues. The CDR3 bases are TGTGCCAGCAGCTTAGGGGGGGACAACCCCTACGAGCAGTACTTC. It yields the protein CASSLGGDNPYEQYF.

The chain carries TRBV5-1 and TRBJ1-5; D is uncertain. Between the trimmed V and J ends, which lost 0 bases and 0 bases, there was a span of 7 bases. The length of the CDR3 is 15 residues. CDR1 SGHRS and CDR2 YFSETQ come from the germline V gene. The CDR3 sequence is CASSLDGISNQPQHF. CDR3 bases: TGCGCCAGCAGCTTGGATGGGATTAGCAATCAGCCCCAGCATTTT.

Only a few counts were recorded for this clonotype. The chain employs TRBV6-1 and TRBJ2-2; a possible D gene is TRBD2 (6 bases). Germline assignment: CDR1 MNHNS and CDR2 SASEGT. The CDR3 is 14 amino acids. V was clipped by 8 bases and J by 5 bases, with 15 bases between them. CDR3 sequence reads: CASPKEGRTGELFF. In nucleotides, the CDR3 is TGTGCCAGCCCGAAGGAGGGACGGACCGGGGAGCTGTTTTTT.

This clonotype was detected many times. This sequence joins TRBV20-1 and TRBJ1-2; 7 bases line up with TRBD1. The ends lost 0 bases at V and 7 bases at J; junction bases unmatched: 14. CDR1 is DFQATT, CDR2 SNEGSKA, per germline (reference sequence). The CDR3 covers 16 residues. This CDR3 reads CSARDVKTGLEGGYTF. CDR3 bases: TGCAGTGCTAGAGATGTTAAGACAGGGTTGGAGGGTGGCTACACCTTC.

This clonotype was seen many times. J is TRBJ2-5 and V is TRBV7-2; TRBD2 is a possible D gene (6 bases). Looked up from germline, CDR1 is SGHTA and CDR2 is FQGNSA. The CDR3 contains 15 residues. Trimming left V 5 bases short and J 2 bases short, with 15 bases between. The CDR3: CASSPHPTRQETQYF. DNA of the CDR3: TGTGCCAGCAGCCCGCACCCGACTAGACAAGAGACCCAGTACTTC.